A selection of T cell receptor beta chains follows, all from one sample in a study of blood T cells in healthy people across ages. One entry per CDR3 protein results from TCRdb running MiXCR on the 5' RACE reads. The table has some 900,000 distinct CDR3 sequences, about 48% seen once; the top ten hold roughly an eighth. Sequenced: blood. The receptors stem from a man aged 30 to 45 in good health. The CDR3 runs from the conserved cysteine through the conserved F or W. The D gene is left open where the match is weak. Rows may omit the clone size; those that give it use once, few, many or a size class.

size,V,J,D,CDR3,DNA
.,TRBV19,TRBJ1-2,.,CASSTQDNYGYTF,TGTGCCAGTAGTACCCAGGATAACTATGGCTACACCTTC
many,TRBV14,TRBJ2-6,.,CASSQEARSGVLTF,TGTGCCAGCAGCCAAGAGGCTCGGTCGGGCGTCCTGACTTTC
few,TRBV5-6,TRBJ1-2,.,CASRVPGKGYTF,TGTGCCAGCAGGGTACCGGGCAAAGGCTACACCTTC
.,TRBV28,TRBJ1-2,.,CASSFSVGYTF,TGTGCCAGCAGTTTCTCGGTTGGCTACACCTTC
.,TRBV6-1,TRBJ2-1,.,CASSDQTGLYNEQFF,TGTGCCAGCAGTGATCAAACAGGGCTATACAATGAGCAGTTCTTC
.,TRBV7-2,TRBJ2-4,.,CASSPGQDSIQYF,TGTGCCAGCAGTCCGGGGCAAGATAGCATTCAGTACTTC
once,TRBV2,TRBJ2-4,TRBD2,CATQPGGSIQYF,TGTGCCACCCAACCGGGGGGAAGTATTCAGTACTTC
.,TRBV28,TRBJ2-1,TRBD2,CASIPRLAGNNEQFF,TGTGCCAGCATACCCCGACTAGCGGGGAACAATGAGCAGTTCTTC
once,TRBV20-1,TRBJ2-1,TRBD2,CSARKTSALQSYNEQFF,TGCAGTGCTAGAAAAACTAGCGCATTACAGTCCTACAATGAGCAGTTCTTC
few,TRBV3-1,TRBJ2-7,.,CASSPWSDPYEQYF,TGTGCCAGCAGCCCCTGGTCCGACCCCTACGAGCAGTACTTC
few,TRBV9,TRBJ1-2,TRBD1,CASSGGQVLYGYTF,TGTGCCAGCAGCGGCGGACAGGTCCTCTATGGCTACACCTTC
few,TRBV3-1,TRBJ2-5,.,CASSQGNRETQYF,TGTGCCAGCAGCCAAGGGAACCGGGAGACCCAGTACTTC
.,TRBV12-3/TRBV12-4,TRBJ1-4,TRBD1,CASRGQGDEKLFF,TGTGCCAGCAGGGGACAGGGTGATGAAAAACTGTTTTTT
.,TRBV6-1,TRBJ1-2,.,CASSGRFYGYTF,TGTGCCAGCAGTGGGCGGTTCTATGGCTACACCTTC
.,TRBV29-1,TRBJ2-5,.,CSVGRQAQETQYF,TGCAGCGTTGGGAGACAGGCCCAAGAGACCCAGTACTTC
.,TRBV2,TRBJ2-3,.,CASSTPRRQVHTDTQYF,TGTGCCAGCAGTACCCCTAGGAGGCAGGTACACACAGATACGCAGTATTTT
few,TRBV4-2,TRBJ2-7,.,CASSPDPTYEQYF,TGTGCCAGCAGCCCTGATCCCACCTACGAGCAGTACTTC
.,TRBV7-9,TRBJ2-7,TRBD1,CTSSLDAGTGALYEQYF,TGTACCAGCAGCTTAGACGCGGGGACAGGGGCCTTATACGAGCAGTACTTC
once,TRBV27,TRBJ2-7,TRBD2,CASRVLAGRAYEQYF,TGTGCCAGCAGAGTTCTAGCGGGACGCGCCTACGAGCAGTACTTC
.,TRBV7-2,TRBJ2-6,.,CASSLGANSGANVLTF,TGTGCCAGCAGCTTGGGGGCCAACTCTGGGGCCAACGTCCTGACTTTC
.,TRBV5-1,TRBJ2-1,.,CASSSPGGGYNEQFF,TGCGCCAGCAGCTCCCCGGGGGGCGGTTACAATGAGCAGTTCTTC
few,TRBV7-9,TRBJ1-1,.,CASSQEAANTEAFF,TGTGCCAGCAGCCAGGAGGCTGCGAACACTGAAGCTTTCTTT
.,TRBV6-6,TRBJ1-2,.,CATSPGGYTF,TGTGCCACTTCCCCTGGTGGCTACACCTTC
.,TRBV15,TRBJ2-3,TRBD2,CAASRVDMGTSGGTDTQYF,TGTGCCGCCAGCAGAGTTGACATGGGGACTAGCGGGGGGACAGATACGCAGTATTTT
.,TRBV25-1,TRBJ1-2,TRBD1,CASSALTGWGYTF,TGTGCCAGCAGTGCCTTGACAGGGTGGGGCTACACCTTC
.,TRBV4-1,TRBJ2-1,TRBD1,CASSQVGTGVGYEQFF,TGCGCCAGCAGCCAAGTAGGGACAGGGGTGGGGTATGAGCAGTTCTTC
many,TRBV5-1,TRBJ2-7,.,CASSLQAASYEQYF,TGCGCCAGCAGCCTCCAGGCGGCCTCCTACGAGCAGTACTTC
.,TRBV5-5,TRBJ2-7,.,CASSLPTRQQYF,TGTGCCAGCAGCCTCCCTACGAGACAGCAGTACTTC
.,TRBV6-2/TRBV6-3,TRBJ2-3,TRBD2,CASSSFGTSGPRVTQYF,TGTGCCAGCAGTTCTTTCGGGACTAGCGGCCCGAGAGTAACGCAGTATTTT
.,TRBV18,TRBJ1-2,.,CASSPGSSGYTF,TGTGCCAGCTCACCCGGCTCCTCCGGCTACACCTTC
.,TRBV7-2,TRBJ2-5,TRBD1,CASSLLGTGAETQYF,TGTGCCAGCAGCTTACTCGGGACAGGAGCGGAGACCCAGTACTTC
.,TRBV4-1,TRBJ2-3,.,CASSQDMGGTDTQYF,TGCGCCAGCAGCCAAGATATGGGGGGAACAGATACGCAGTATTTT
.,TRBV4-1,TRBJ2-7,.,CASSQGGDYTYEQYF,TGCGCCAGCAGCCAAGGGGGCGACTACACCTACGAGCAGTACTTC
.,TRBV5-5,TRBJ2-7,TRBD1,CASRRGQDPFYEQYF,TGTGCCAGCAGAAGGGGGCAGGACCCGTTCTACGAGCAGTACTTC
once,TRBV10-3,TRBJ2-5,.,CAISDGQRGGETQYF,TGTGCCATCAGTGACGGGCAAAGGGGTGGCGAGACCCAGTACTTC
.,TRBV29-1,TRBJ1-2,TRBD1,CSVGGQGNYGYTF,TGCAGCGTGGGCGGACAGGGTAACTATGGCTACACCTTC
.,TRBV7-9,TRBJ2-2,TRBD1,CASTQGADGELFF,TGTGCCAGCACACAGGGGGCGGACGGGGAGCTGTTTTTT
.,TRBV4-1,TRBJ2-1,.,CAAAGLGQRDEQFF,TGCGCCGCCGCGGGGTTGGGCCAGCGGGATGAGCAGTTCTTC
once,TRBV6-5,TRBJ2-7,TRBD1,CASSRTGRNYEQYF,TGTGCCAGCAGCCGGACAGGGCGGAACTACGAGCAGTACTTC
once,TRBV30,TRBJ2-7,.,CAWGDSEQHF,TGTGCCTGGGGGGACTCCGAGCAGCACTTC
.,TRBV7-9,TRBJ2-7,.,CASSPPWDGDYEQYF,TGTGCCAGCAGCCCGCCGTGGGACGGAGACTACGAGCAGTACTTC
.,TRBV27,TRBJ1-2,.,CASSQQAGQFYGYTF,TGTGCCAGCAGTCAGCAGGCCGGACAGTTCTATGGCTACACCTTC
.,TRBV27,TRBJ1-6,.,CASSLYPGENSPLHF,TGTGCCAGCAGTTTATATCCGGGTGAGAACTCACCCCTCCACTTT
many,TRBV5-1,TRBJ1-1,.,CASSSTPGATEAFF,TGCGCCAGCAGTTCGACGCCTGGCGCCACTGAAGCTTTCTTT
.,TRBV20-1,TRBJ2-2,TRBD2,CSAKAASGEYPNTGELFF,TGCAGTGCTAAAGCGGCTAGCGGGGAGTATCCGAACACCGGGGAGCTGTTTTTT